The TCR beta chain under discussion was sequenced for a study of T cell responses to AZD1222 COVID-19 vaccine. TCRdb's copy holds only in-frame clones and misses some; the assay was immunoSEQ multiplex PCR. The data contain approximately 73,000 clones, roughly 80% of them singletons. V dropped 5 bases and J dropped 5; count of bases not matched to a gene: 10. The germline V gene encodes CDR1 MNHEY and CDR2 SMNVEV (reference sequence). The CDR3 contains 16 residues. The rearrangement joins TRBV27 to TRBJ2-2, with 8 bases aligning to TRBD1. The starting material was peripheral blood, obtained on day 0 of AZD1222 vaccination. The origin of this receptor is an adult in good health. The CDR3 bases are TGTGCCAGCAGTCTGAGAACAGGGGGAAGGACCGGGGAGCTGTTTTTT. This gives the protein CASSLRTGGRTGELFF.